The present entry profiles one T cell receptor (beta chain) with its context. A much larger clone is a single base away; this may be a read error. TCRdb called the PCR reads again in MiXCR, with one record for every CDR3 protein. The sample carries under 20,000 distinct CDR3 sequences, roughly 41% recorded once. The data belong to a study of tumor-infiltrating lymphocytes in oesophageal squamous cell carcinoma. The CDR3 loop spans 13 amino acids. V was clipped by 0 bases and J by 14 bases, with 16 bases between them. The germline CDR1 and CDR2 sequences are SGDLS and YYNGEE. This clonotype was obtained from a male donor with esophageal squamous cell carcinoma. Specimen: normal esophageal tissue next to the tumor. The chain carries TRBV9 and TRBJ2-3, with a tentative D call TRBD2 (5 bases). In nucleotides, the CDR3 is TGTGCCAGCAGCGTAGTTAACACCGGGGAGCTGTATTTT. Translation: CASSVVNTGELYF.